This TCR beta chain emerged from a study of beta chain features in type 1 diabetes. The study, taken as a whole, reports: There was a possibility that cDNA sequencing over-represented cells with high TCR expression. Type 1 diabetes patients had moderately but significantly shorter TCRB CDR3s in all four CD4+ subsets. Healthy donors had naive, central memory and Treg TCRB repertoires that appeared less similar than those seen among patients.

The study reverse transcribed the entire isolated RNA, so it sequenced expressed TCRB transcripts. Sequencing was performed with immunoSEQ multiplex PCR; in TCRdb, only in-frame clones are kept and a portion is missing. Here the sample spans more than 250,000 clones, more than 13% being singletons. This clone was seen a handful of times. Antigen specificity is unknown. V was trimmed by 4 bases and J by 12 bases, leaving 23 bases between them. CDR1 SGHNT and CDR2 YYREEE come from the germline V gene (reference sequence). This CDR3 contains 15 residues. The material sequenced was naive CD4+ T cells from blood. The sequence was collected from a man between 25 and 39 years old with type 1 diabetes. The chain uses TRBV5-4 and TRBJ2-1; D might be TRBD2 (6 bases). The CDR3 DNA reads TGTGCCAGCAGCCTCTTGCGGGGCAGTGGAAAGGGGCAGTTCTTC. Translating it yields CASSLLRGSGKGQFF.